This T cell receptor beta chain comes out of a study of beta chain features in type 1 diabetes. Across the study: Cells sorted and examined across all samples totaled approximately 110 million.

What was sequenced were expressed TCRB transcripts, since all of the isolated RNA had been reverse transcribed. The table came from immunoSEQ multiplex PCR; TCRdb's copy has only in-frame clones and leaves some out. The sample holds some 640,000 clones, about 14% seen once. Study conclusions and caveats: Individuals with type 1 diabetes displayed fewer insertions and more deletions at VDJ junctions. There was a possibility that cDNA sequencing over-represented cells with high TCR expression. PCR may have favored shorter templates equally in patients and controls. Shortening that was moderate but significant affected the TCRB CDR3s of Type 1 diabetes patients in all four CD4+ subsets.

Trimming shortened V by 3 bases and J by 2 bases, and 16 bases separated the two germline ends. This CDR3 is 16 amino acids long. CDR1 is KGHSH, CDR2 LQKENI, per germline. With regard to this clone: The target antigen is unknown.

This receptor was taken from a man aged 18 to 30 with type 1 diabetes. What was sequenced was naive CD4+ T cells from blood. V usage is TRBV18 and J usage is TRBJ1-1; D call uncertain. The CDR3 reads CASSPQESAYNTEAFF. CDR3 bases: TGTGCCAGCTCACCGCAGGAAAGTGCATATAACACTGAAGCTTTCTTT.